This T cell receptor beta chain is drawn from a study of long-term antiretroviral therapy in people with HIV. Germline loops: CDR1 MNHEY, CDR2 SMNVEV (reference sequence). The CDR3 runs to 15 residues. The V end lost 5 bases, the J end lost 1 base, and 11 bases lay between the germline ends. Researchers report immunoSEQ v3.0 was run at survey level. Here immunoSEQ multiplex PCR was the method, and the copy in TCRdb shows in-frame clones only, minus some. This sample carries 15,000 or so clones, more than 65% of them seen once, and the ten largest clones take roughly 7.2%. The sample consisted of unsorted PBMCs, taken 0.4 years after starting antiretroviral therapy. This clonotype originated in a man aged 25 to 40 with HIV. The rearrangement links TRBV27 to TRBJ2-2; no definite D call. Here the CDR3 DNA reads TGTGCCAGCAGTCTCCGGACGGGGAACACCGGGGAGCTGTTTTTT. This translates into CASSLRTGNTGELFF.